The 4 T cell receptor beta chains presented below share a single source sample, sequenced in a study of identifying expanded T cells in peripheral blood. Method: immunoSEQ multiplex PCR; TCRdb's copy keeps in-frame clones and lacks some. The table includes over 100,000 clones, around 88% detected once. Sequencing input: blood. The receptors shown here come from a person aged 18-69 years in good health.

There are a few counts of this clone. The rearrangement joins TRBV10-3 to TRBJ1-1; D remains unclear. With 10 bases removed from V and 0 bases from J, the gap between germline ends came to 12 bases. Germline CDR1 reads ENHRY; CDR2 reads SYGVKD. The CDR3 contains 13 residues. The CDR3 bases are TGTGCCACCTACGGCACGGTGAACACTGAAGCTTTCTTT. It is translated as CATYGTVNTEAFF.

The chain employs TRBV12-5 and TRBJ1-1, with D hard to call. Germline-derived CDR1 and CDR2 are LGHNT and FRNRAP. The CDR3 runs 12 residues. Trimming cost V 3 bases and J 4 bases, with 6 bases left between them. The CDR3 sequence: CASGLSRTEAFF. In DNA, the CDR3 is TGTGCTAGTGGTTTAAGCCGCACTGAAGCTTTCTTT. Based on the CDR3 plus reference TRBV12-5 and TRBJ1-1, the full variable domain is DARVTQTPRHKVTEMGQEVTMRCQPILGHNTVFWYRQTMMQGLELLAYFRNRAPLDDSGMPKDRFSAEMPDATLATLKIQPSEPRDSAVYFCASGLSRTEAFFGQGTRLTVV.

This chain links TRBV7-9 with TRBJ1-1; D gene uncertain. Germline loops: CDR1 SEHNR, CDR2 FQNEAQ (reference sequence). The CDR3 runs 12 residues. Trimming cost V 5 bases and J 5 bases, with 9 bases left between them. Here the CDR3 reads CASSGWKTEAFF. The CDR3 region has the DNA TGTGCCAGCAGCGGTTGGAAGACTGAAGCTTTCTTT.

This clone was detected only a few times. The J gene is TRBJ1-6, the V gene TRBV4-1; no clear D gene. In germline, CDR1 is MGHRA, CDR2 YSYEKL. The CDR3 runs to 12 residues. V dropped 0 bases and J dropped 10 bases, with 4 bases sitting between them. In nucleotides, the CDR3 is TGCGCCAGCAGCCAAGACAGCTCACCCCTCCACTTT. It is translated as CASSQDSSPLHF.